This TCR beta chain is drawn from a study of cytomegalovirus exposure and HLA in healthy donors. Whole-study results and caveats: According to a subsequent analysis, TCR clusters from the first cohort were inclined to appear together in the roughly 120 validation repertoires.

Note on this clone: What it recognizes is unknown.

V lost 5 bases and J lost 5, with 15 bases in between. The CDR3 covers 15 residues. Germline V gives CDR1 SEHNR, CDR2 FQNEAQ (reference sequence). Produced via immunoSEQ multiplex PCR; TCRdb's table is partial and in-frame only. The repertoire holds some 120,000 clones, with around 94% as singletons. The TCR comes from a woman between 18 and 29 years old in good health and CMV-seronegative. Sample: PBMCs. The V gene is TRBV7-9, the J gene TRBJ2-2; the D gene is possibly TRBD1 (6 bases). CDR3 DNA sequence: TGTGCCAGCAGCCTAAACAGGGTCGGAACCGGGGAGCTGTTTTTT. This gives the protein CASSLNRVGTGELFF.